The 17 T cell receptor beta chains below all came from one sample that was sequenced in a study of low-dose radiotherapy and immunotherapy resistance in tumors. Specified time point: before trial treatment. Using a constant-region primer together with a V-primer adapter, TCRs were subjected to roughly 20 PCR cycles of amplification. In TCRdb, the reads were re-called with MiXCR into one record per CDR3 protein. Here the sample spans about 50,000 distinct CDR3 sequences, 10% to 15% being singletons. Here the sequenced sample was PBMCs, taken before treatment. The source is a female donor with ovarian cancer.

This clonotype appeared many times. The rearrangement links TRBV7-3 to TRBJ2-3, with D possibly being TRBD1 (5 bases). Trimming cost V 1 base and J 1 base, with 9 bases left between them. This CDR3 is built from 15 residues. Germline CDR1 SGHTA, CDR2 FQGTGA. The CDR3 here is CASSLKGWGTDTQYF. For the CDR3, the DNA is TGTGCCAGCAGCTTAAAGGGGTGGGGCACAGATACGCAGTATTTT.

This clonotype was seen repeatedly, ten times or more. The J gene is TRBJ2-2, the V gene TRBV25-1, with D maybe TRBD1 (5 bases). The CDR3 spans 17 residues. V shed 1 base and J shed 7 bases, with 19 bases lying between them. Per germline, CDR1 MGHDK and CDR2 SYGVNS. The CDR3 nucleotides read TGTGCCAGCAGTGAATTGGGGATAAGGGGCCTCATCGGGGAGCTGTTTTTT. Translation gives CASSELGIRGLIGELFF.

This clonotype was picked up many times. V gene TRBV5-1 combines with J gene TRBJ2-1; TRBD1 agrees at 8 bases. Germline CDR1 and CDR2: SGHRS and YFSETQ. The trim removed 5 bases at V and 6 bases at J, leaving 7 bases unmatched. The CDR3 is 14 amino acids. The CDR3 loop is CASRNSGTGNEQFF. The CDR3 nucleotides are TGCGCCAGCAGGAATTCCGGGACAGGCAATGAGCAGTTCTTC.

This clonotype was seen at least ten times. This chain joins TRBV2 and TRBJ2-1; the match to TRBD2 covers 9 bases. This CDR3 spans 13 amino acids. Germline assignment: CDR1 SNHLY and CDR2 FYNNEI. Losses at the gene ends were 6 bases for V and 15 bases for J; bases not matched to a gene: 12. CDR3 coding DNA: TGTGCCAGCAGATCCTCAGGGACTAGCCCCATGTTCTTC. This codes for CASRSSGTSPMFF. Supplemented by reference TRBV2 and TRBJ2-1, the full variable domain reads EPEVTQTPSHQVTQMGQEVILRCVPISNHLYFYWYRQILGQKVEFLVSFYNNEISEKSEIFDDQFSVERPDGSNFTLKIRSTKLEDSAMYFCASRSSGTSPMFFGPGTRLTVL.

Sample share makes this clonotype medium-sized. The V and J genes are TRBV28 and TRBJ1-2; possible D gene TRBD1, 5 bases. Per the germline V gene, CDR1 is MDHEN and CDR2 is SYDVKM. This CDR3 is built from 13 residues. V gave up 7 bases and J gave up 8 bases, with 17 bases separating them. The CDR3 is CASTPPQGRGYTF. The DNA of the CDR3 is TGTGCCAGCACCCCGCCCCAGGGTCGGGGCTACACCTTC.

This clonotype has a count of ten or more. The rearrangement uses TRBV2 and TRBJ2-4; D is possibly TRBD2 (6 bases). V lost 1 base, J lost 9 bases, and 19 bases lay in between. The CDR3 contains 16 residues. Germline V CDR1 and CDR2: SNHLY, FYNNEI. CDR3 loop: CASSEGWRVRNGIQYF. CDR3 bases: TGTGCCAGCAGTGAAGGATGGAGGGTCCGTAATGGCATTCAGTACTTC.

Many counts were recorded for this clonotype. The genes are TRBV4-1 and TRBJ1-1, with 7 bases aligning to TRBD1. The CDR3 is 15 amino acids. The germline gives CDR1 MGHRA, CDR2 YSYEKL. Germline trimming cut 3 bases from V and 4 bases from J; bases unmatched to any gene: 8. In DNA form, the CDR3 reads TGCGCCAGCAGCCACCTTGACAGGGAAGGCACTGAAGCTTTCTTT. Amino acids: CASSHLDREGTEAFF.

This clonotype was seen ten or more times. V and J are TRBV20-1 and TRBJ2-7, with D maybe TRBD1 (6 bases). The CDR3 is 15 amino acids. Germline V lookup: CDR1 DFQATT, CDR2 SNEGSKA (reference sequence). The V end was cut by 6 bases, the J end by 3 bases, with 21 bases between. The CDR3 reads CSARAGKDSNYEQYF. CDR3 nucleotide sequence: TGCAGTGCCCGCGCCGGAAAGGACAGTAACTACGAGCAGTACTTC.

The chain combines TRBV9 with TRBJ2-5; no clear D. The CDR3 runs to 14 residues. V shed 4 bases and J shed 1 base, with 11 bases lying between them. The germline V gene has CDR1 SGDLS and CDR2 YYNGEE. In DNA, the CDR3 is TGTGCCAGCAGCCCTGGGATAGGCCAAGAGACCCAGTACTTC. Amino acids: CASSPGIGQETQYF.

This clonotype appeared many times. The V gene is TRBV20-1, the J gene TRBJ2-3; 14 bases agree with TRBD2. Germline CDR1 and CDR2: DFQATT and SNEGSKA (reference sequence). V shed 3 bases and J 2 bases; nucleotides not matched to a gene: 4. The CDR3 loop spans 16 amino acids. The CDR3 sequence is CSASQGLAGDTDTQYF. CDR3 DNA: TGCAGTGCTAGTCAGGGACTAGCGGGGGACACAGATACGCAGTATTTT.

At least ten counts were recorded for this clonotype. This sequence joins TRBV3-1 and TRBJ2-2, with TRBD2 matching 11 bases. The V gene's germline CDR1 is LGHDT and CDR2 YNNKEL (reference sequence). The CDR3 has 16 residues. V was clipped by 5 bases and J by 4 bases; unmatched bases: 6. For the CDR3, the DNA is TGTGCCAGCAGCTCTAGCGGGGGGCCGCGCACCGGGGAGCTGTTTTTT. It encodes CASSSSGGPRTGELFF.

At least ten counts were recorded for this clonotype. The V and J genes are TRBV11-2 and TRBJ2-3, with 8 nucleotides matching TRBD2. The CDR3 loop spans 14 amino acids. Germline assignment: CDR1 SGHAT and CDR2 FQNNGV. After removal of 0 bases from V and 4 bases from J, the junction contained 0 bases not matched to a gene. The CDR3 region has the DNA TGTGCCAGCAGCTTAGACGGGGGGGCAGATACGCAGTATTTT. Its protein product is CASSLDGGADTQYF.

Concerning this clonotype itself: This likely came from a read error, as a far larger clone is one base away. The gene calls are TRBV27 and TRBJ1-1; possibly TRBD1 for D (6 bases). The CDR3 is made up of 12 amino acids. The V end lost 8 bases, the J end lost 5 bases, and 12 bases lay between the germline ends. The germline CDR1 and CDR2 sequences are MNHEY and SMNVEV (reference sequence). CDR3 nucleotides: TGTGCCAGCCAGAGGGGGAGGACTGAAGCTTTCTTT. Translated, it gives CASQRGRTEAFF.

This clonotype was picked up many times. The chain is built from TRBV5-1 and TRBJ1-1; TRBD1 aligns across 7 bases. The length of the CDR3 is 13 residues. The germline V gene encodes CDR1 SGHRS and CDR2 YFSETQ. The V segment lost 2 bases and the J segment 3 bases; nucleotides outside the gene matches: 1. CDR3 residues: CASSFTGDTEAFF. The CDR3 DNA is TGCGCCAGCAGCTTTACAGGGGACACTGAAGCTTTCTTT.

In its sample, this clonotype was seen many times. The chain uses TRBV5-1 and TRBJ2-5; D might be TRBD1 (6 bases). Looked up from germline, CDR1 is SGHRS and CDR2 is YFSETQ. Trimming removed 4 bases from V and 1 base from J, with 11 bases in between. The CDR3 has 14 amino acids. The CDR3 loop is CASSKRQVQETQYF. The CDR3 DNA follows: TGCGCCAGCAGCAAAAGACAGGTCCAAGAGACCCAGTACTTC. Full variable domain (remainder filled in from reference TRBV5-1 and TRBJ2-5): KAGVTQTPRYLIKTRGQQVTLSCSPISGHRSVSWYQQTPGQGLQFLFEYFSETQRNKGNFPGRFSGRQFSNSRSEMNVSTLELGDSALYLCASSKRQVQETQYFGPGTRLLVL.

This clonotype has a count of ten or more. The CDR3 nucleotides read TGTGCCAGCAGGTACAAGGTCGGTCAGCCCCAGCATTTT. Protein: CASRYKVGQPQHF. The rearrangement links TRBV6-5 to TRBJ1-5; the D is unclear. The V and J ends lost 6 bases and 6 bases respectively, with 12 bases between them. Germline V gene data show CDR1 as MNHEY and CDR2 as SVGAGI. The CDR3 is 13 amino acids.

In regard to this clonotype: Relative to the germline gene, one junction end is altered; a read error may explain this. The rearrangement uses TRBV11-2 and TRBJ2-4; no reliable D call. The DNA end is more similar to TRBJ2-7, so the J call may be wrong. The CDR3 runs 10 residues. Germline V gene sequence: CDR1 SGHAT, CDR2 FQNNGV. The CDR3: CASSSDEQYF. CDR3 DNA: TGTGCCAGCAGCTCCGACGAGCAGTACTTC.